The 11 T cell receptor beta chains presented below share a single source sample, sequenced in a study of blood T cells in healthy people across ages. Then a second PCR, running about 6 to 11 cycles, was carried out with a sample-barcoded 5' primer and a J-beta primer mix. TCRdb fed the 5' RACE reads into MiXCR, producing one record per CDR3 protein. The sample yields about 1.4 million distinct CDR3 sequences, 59% seen once. Sequencing was done on a sample of blood. The receptors derive from a man between 18 and 29 years old in good health.

J is TRBJ2-7 and V is TRBV28; 10 bases line up with TRBD1. The CDR3 runs 15 residues. The junction had 10 bases not matched to a gene; V was cut back by 7 bases and J by 4 bases. The germline CDR1 and CDR2 sequences are MDHEN and SYDVKM. CDR3 nucleotide sequence: TGTGCCAGCAAACCACCGGGACAGGGGTATTACGAGCAGTACTTC. Its protein is CASKPPGQGYYEQYF.

This rearrangement joins TRBV12-1 to TRBJ2-7; no check of the table's D call, TRBD2, against the DNA was made. TRBV12-1 is recorded as a pseudogene. The CDR3 is made up of 19 amino acids. The CDR3 protein is CASSFGPPKRECHSYEQYF. CDR3 coding DNA: TGTGCCAGCAGCTTTGGGCCTCCCAAGCGGGAGTGCCACTCCTACGAGCAGTACTTT.

The rearrangement joins TRBV12-3 or TRBV12-4 to TRBJ1-2; D is undetermined. This CDR3 comprises 13 residues. The ends were cut back, 6 bases at V and 8 bases at J, with 16 bases in the middle. Written as DNA, the CDR3 is TGTGCCAGCAGCCCAACAAACATCCCAGGCTACACCTTC. It specifies CASSPTNIPGYTF.

This clonotype came up many times. This rearrangement joins TRBV20-1 to TRBJ2-7; TRBD1 or TRBD2 may be the D gene (5 bases each). Germline V gene data show CDR1 as DFQATT and CDR2 as SNEGSKA (reference sequence). Trimming took 3 bases from V and 0 from J, leaving 18 bases between them. This CDR3 spans 16 amino acids. The CDR3 is CSARGLVGEFSYEQYF. Written as DNA, the CDR3 is TGCAGTGCTAGGGGGCTTGTAGGGGAGTTCTCCTACGAGCAGTACTTC.

The chain has TRBV20-1 and TRBJ2-1; D perhaps matches TRBD2 (6 bases). The CDR3 length is 16 residues. From germline, CDR1 is DFQATT and CDR2 SNEGSKA (reference sequence). Trimming stripped 5 bases from V and 9 bases from J, with 26 bases between. The CDR3 protein is CSAGTGGFLLAGEQFF. CDR3 bases: TGCAGTGCTGGGACTGGTGGATTTCTGCTGGCGGGTGAGCAGTTCTTC.

The V gene is TRBV7-2, the J gene TRBJ1-5, with D perhaps matching TRBD1 (6 bases). V was cut by 4 bases and J by 2 bases, with 12 bases left in between. In germline, CDR1 is SGHTA, CDR2 FQGNSA. The CDR3 contains 15 residues. Written as DNA, the CDR3 is TGTGCCAGCAGCTCGCAGGGGAGGGGCAATCAGCCCCAGCATTTT. Its translation: CASSSQGRGNQPQHF.

This clonotype has just one count. The chain combines TRBV4-1 with TRBJ2-6, with a weak D call TRBD2 (6 bases). CDR1 and CDR2 from the germline V gene are MGHRA and YSYEKL. V lost 3 bases to trimming and J lost 0 bases, with 18 bases between them. The CDR3 covers 19 residues. The CDR3 DNA is TGCGCCAGCAGCCACTTACCGGGACTGACTGTCTCTGGGGCCAACGTCCTGACTTTC. This translates into CASSHLPGLTVSGANVLTF.

The V call is TRBV11-2, the J call TRBJ2-6; 9 bases match TRBD1. CDR1 and CDR2 from the germline V gene are SGHAT and FQNNGV. V lost 7 bases, J lost 0 bases, and 10 bases stayed unmatched. The CDR3 is 18 amino acids. CDR3: CASMEKQGALSGANVLTF. The CDR3 nucleotides read TGTGCCAGCATGGAAAAACAGGGGGCCCTCTCTGGGGCCAACGTCCTGACTTTC.

The genes are TRBV6-5 and TRBJ2-3; TRBD1 is a possible D gene (5 bases). With 11 bases removed from V and 2 bases from J, the gap between germline ends came to 17 bases. There are 14 residues in the CDR3. Germline V gives CDR1 MNHEY, CDR2 SVGAGI. CDR3 sequence: CAPASQVYTDTQYF. CDR3 sequence (DNA): TGTGCCCCCGCCTCACAGGTCTACACAGATACGCAGTATTTT.

The chain recombines TRBV5-1 with TRBJ1-2; TRBD1 might be the D (5 bases). The germline gives CDR1 SGHRS, CDR2 YFSETQ. CDR3 length: 15 amino acids. Trimming cost V 2 bases and J 8 bases, with 19 bases left between them. The CDR3 nucleotides are TGCGCCAGCAGCTTCGCGGTGGACAAGGTTTACGGCTACACCTTC. It encodes CASSFAVDKVYGYTF.

V is TRBV27 and J is TRBJ2-7, with D maybe TRBD1 (6 bases). CDR3 size: 14 residues. The germline V gene has CDR1 MNHEY and CDR2 SMNVEV (reference sequence). V was shortened by 2 bases and J by 2 bases, with 10 bases between the two germline ends. The CDR3 here is CASSLADSPYEQYF. DNA of the CDR3: TGTGCCAGCAGTTTAGCGGACAGCCCCTACGAGCAGTACTTC.